This T cell receptor beta chain was profiled in a study of blood T cell repertoires in COVID-19. Study context: COVID-19 samples from acute and convalescent phases originated in the United States, Italy and Spain. In each case, the material was cDNA or gDNA derived from T cells, B-cell-depleted T cells, or PBMCs.

Original methodology: Amplified reference gene primers provided the basis for estimating nucleated cell counts. Libraries were prepared by immunoSEQ multiplex PCR; TCRdb keeps only in-frame clonotypes and omits some of them. From that table come the V and J calls and clone size; the DNA was used to work out D and trimming. The sample holds some 30,000 clones; 75% to 90% are singletons and the top ten take 25% to 30%. Enrolled during active infection, Seattle patients were then followed longitudinally. Germline loops: CDR1 LNHDA, CDR2 SQIVND (reference sequence). The CDR3 has 14 amino acids. The ends were cut back, 7 bases at V and 3 bases at J, with 15 bases in the middle.

The V call is TRBV19, the J call TRBJ1-2; D remains ambiguous. Sample: peripheral blood. This clonotype originated in an elderly woman with COVID-19, enrolled during active disease. DNA of the CDR3: TGTGCCAGTAAAGATACTGCCCTCGACTATGGCTACACCTTC. Residues: CASKDTALDYGYTF.